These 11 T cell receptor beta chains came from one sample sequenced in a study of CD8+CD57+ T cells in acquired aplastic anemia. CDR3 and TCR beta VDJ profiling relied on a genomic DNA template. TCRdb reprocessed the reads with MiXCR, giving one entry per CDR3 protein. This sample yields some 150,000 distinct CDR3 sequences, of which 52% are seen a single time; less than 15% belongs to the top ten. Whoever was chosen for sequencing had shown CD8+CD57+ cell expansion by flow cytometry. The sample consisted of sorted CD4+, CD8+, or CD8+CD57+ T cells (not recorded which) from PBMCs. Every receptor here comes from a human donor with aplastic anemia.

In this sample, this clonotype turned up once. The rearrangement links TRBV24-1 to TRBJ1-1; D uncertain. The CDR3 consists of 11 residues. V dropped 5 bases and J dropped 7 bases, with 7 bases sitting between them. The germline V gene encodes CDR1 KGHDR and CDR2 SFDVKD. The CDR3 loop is CATSVQNEAFF. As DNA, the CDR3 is TGTGCCACCAGTGTTCAAAATGAAGCTTTCTTT.

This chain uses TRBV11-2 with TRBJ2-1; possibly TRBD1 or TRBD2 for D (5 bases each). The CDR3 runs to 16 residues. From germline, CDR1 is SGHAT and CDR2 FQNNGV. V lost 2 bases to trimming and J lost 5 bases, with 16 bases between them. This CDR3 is CASSLRLGDPNNEQFF. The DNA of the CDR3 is TGTGCCAGCAGCTTACGGCTGGGGGATCCTAACAATGAGCAGTTCTTC.

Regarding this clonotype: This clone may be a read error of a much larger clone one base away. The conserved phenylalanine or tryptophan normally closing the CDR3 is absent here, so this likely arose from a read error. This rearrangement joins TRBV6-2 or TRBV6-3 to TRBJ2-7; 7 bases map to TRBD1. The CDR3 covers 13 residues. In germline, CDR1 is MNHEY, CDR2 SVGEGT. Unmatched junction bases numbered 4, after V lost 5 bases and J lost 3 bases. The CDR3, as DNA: TGTGCCAGCAGTACCCGGGACAGCTACGAGCAGTACCTC. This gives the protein CASSTRDSYEQYL.

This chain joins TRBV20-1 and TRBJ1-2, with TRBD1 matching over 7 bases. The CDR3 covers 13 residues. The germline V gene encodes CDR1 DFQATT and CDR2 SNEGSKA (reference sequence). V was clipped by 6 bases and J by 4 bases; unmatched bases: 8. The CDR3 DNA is TGCAGTGCCGGAGGGGGCGCTTCCTATGGCTACACCTTC. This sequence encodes CSAGGGASYGYTF.

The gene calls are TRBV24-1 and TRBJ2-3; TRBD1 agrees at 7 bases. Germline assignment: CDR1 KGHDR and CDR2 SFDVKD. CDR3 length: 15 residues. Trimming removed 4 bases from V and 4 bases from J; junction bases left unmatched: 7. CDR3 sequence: CATSDPGRGPDTQYF. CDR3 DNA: TGTGCCACCAGTGACCCCGGAAGGGGGCCAGATACGCAGTATTTT.

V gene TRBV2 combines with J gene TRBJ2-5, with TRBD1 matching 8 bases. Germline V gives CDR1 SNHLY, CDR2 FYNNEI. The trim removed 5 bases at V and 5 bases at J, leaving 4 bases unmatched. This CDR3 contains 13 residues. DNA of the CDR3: TGTGCCAGCAGTCGACAGGGGTTCGAGACCCAGTACTTC. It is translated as CASSRQGFETQYF.

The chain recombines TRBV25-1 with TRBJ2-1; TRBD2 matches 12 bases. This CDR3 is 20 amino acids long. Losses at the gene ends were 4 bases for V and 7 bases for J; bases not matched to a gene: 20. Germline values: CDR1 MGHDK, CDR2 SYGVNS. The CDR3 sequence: CASSAREPPSGGAGWNEQFF. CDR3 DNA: TGTGCCAGCAGTGCTAGAGAACCCCCTAGCGGGGGGGCCGGTTGGAATGAGCAGTTCTTC.

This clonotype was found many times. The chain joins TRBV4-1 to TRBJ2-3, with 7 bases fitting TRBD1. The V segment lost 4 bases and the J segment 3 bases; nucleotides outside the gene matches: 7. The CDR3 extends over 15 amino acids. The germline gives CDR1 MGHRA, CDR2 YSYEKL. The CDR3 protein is CASSLDREGTDTQYF. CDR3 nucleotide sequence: TGCGCCAGCAGCCTCGACAGGGAAGGAACAGATACGCAGTATTTT.

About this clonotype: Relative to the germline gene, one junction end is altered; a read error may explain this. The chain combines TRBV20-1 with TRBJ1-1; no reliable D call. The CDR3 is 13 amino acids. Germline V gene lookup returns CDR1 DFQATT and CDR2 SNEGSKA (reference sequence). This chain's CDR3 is CSAREMIGTGAFF. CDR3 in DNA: TGCAGTGCTAGGGAGATGATCGGCACTGGAGCTTTCTTT.

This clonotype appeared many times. In nucleotides, the CDR3 is TGCAGTGCTAGTAAGGGGGAGGAACAAGAGACCCAGTACTTC. Amino acid sequence: CSASKGEEQETQYF. V gene TRBV20-1 combines with J gene TRBJ2-5; D possibly matches TRBD1 or TRBD2 (6 bases each). There are 14 residues in the CDR3. V was pared by 3 bases and J by 2 bases, with 13 bases between. Germline V gives CDR1 DFQATT, CDR2 SNEGSKA (reference sequence).

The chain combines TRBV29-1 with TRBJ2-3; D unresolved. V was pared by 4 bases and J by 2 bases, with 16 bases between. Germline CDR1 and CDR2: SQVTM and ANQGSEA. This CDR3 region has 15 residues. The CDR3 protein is CSVGPLYDITDTQYF. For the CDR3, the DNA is TGCAGCGTTGGCCCCCTCTATGACATCACAGATACGCAGTATTTT.